The rows below give T cell receptor beta chains drawn from one sample of a study of blood T cells in healthy people across ages. MiXCR was run by TCRdb on the 5' RACE reads, yielding one entry per CDR3 protein. The data contain over 700,000 distinct CDR3 sequences, roughly 53% of them singletons. The sequenced sample was blood. Every receptor here comes from an elderly man in good health. CDR3s include the opening cysteine and the closing phenylalanine or tryptophan. The D gene is left open where the match is weak. Size tells how often a clone was seen (once, few, many) or the class of an expanded clone, and some rows leave it out.

TRBV3-1	NA	NA	TRBJ1-2	CASSQGALPSYGYTF	TGTGCCAGCAGCCAAGGGGCCCTGCCCAGCTATGGCTACACCTTC
TRBV30	NA	TRBD1	TRBJ1-2	CAWSSGTAANYGYTF	TGTGCCTGGAGCAGCGGGACAGCCGCTAACTATGGCTACACCTTC
TRBV11-2	NA	TRBD2	TRBJ2-7	CASSLQRGSGSYEQYF	TGTGCCAGCAGCTTACAGCGGGGTAGTGGGTCCTACGAGCAGTACTTC
TRBV5-1	once	NA	TRBJ2-1	CANSLGAEPYNEQFF	TGCGCCAACAGCTTGGGAGCGGAGCCCTACAATGAGCAGTTCTTC
TRBV12-3/TRBV12-4	NA	TRBD1	TRBJ2-3	CASRPGTVGDTQYF	TGTGCCAGCAGACCAGGGACAGTTGGAGATACGCAGTATTTT
TRBV7-9	few	TRBD1	TRBJ2-7	CASSLDDRGSYEQYF	TGTGCCAGCAGCTTAGACGACAGGGGTTCCTACGAGCAGTACTTC
TRBV6-5	few	NA	TRBJ1-5	CASSYSKFSNQPQHF	TGTGCCAGCAGTTACTCGAAGTTTAGCAATCAGCCCCAGCATTTT
TRBV12-3/TRBV12-4	NA	NA	TRBJ2-1	CATHRASYNEQFF	TGTGCCACCCACAGGGCCTCCTACAATGAGCAGTTCTTC
TRBV24-1	few	NA	TRBJ2-7	CATSDYSSYEQYF	TGTGCCACCAGTGATTACAGCTCCTACGAGCAGTACTTC
TRBV7-2	few	NA	TRBJ2-3	CASSSGSASPTDTQYF	TGTGCCAGCAGCTCTGGTTCGGCTAGCCCCACAGATACGCAGTATTTT
TRBV9	NA	NA	TRBJ2-7	CASSVTIHEQYF	TGTGCCAGCAGCGTTACCATCCACGAGCAGTACTTC
TRBV2	NA	NA	TRBJ2-1	CASSEALAGEQFF	TGTGCCAGCAGTGAAGCTCTGGCAGGGGAGCAGTTCTTC
TRBV20-1	NA	NA	TRBJ2-7	CSARGQVVYEQYF	TGCAGTGCTAGAGGACAGGTTGTCTACGAGCAGTACTTC
TRBV29-1	NA	TRBD2	TRBJ2-5	CSARQGLESRETQYF	TGCAGCGCCCGGCAGGGACTAGAATCGCGGGAGACCCAGTACTTC
TRBV3-1	once	NA	TRBJ1-1	CASSLGLGEAFF	TGTGCCAGCAGCCTGGGATTAGGTGAAGCTTTCTTT
TRBV20-1	NA	NA	TRBJ1-1	CSAPHGTLTEAFF	TGCAGTGCTCCGCATGGGACGCTCACTGAAGCTTTCTTT
TRBV20-1	NA	NA	TRBJ2-6	CSVVRLSGANVLTF	TGCAGTGTGGTCCGGCTCTCTGGGGCCAACGTCCTGACTTTC
TRBV6-6	NA	NA	TRBJ2-5	CASSYGPGRIETQYF	TGTGCCAGCAGTTACGGTCCAGGGCGAATAGAGACCCAGTACTTC
TRBV10-3	NA	NA	TRBJ1-1	CATKLNTEAFF	TGTGCCACCAAATTGAACACTGAAGCTTTCTTT
TRBV20-1	NA	NA	TRBJ2-5	CSASLIVAETQYF	TGCAGTGCTAGTTTGATCGTAGCTGAGACCCAGTACTTC
TRBV4-1	many	TRBD2	TRBJ2-7	CASSQGAGGVYEQYF	TGCGCCAGCAGCCAAGGCGCGGGAGGAGTGTACGAGCAGTACTTC
TRBV9	NA	TRBD2	TRBJ2-6	CASSVSWAGGKGANVLTF	TGTGCCAGCAGCGTTTCATGGGCGGGAGGGAAAGGGGCCAACGTCCTGACTTTC
TRBV6-6	NA	NA	TRBJ2-6	CASSRNSGANVLTF	TGTGCCAGCAGTCGTAACTCTGGGGCCAACGTCCTGACTTTC
TRBV9	NA	TRBD2	TRBJ2-3	CASSVEVGGNTDTQYF	TGTGCCAGCAGCGTAGAGGTGGGGGGGAACACAGATACGCAGTATTTT
TRBV10-3	NA	NA	TRBJ1-1	CAIKGQDDTEAFF	TGTGCCATCAAGGGGCAGGATGACACTGAAGCTTTCTTT
TRBV2	NA	TRBD1	TRBJ2-7	CAREGDRVDEQYF	TGTGCCAGAGAGGGAGACAGGGTGGACGAGCAGTACTTC
TRBV3-1	few	TRBD2	TRBJ2-1	CASSQDYPAGAGSYNEQFF	TGTGCCAGCAGCCAAGATTATCCAGCGGGAGCCGGCTCCTACAATGAGCAGTTCTTC
TRBV24-1	NA	NA	TRBJ1-2	CATSDSQASFSGYTF	TGTGCCACCAGTGATTCACAGGCCTCCTTCTCTGGCTACACCTTC
TRBV20-1	NA	TRBD1	TRBJ2-5	CSARPWGTDQETQYF	TGCAGTGCTAGGCCTTGGGGGACAGATCAAGAGACCCAGTACTTC
TRBV25-1	NA	NA	TRBJ1-4	CASSPVGSGMEKLFF	TGTGCCAGCAGTCCCGTGGGGTCTGGGATGGAAAAACTGTTTTTT
TRBV5-1	NA	TRBD2	TRBJ2-1	CASSLELAGGFNEQFF	TGCGCCAGCAGCTTGGAACTAGCGGGAGGTTTCAATGAGCAGTTCTTC
TRBV7-3	few	NA	TRBJ1-2	CASSLTGRTNYGYTF	TGTGCCAGCAGCCTAACAGGGAGGACTAACTATGGCTACACCTTC
TRBV7-6	NA	TRBD2	TRBJ2-1	CASSLAGSGSLDEQFF	TGTGCCAGCAGCTTAGCCGGTAGCGGGAGTTTGGATGAGCAGTTCTTC
TRBV18	few	NA	TRBJ1-6	CASSPDAAGSPLHF	TGTGCCAGCTCACCGGACGCGGCGGGTTCACCCCTCCACTTT
TRBV10-3	NA	TRBD2	TRBJ2-7	CAISGLAGSSYEQYF	TGTGCCATCAGCGGACTAGCGGGCAGCTCCTACGAGCAGTACTTC
TRBV13	NA	TRBD1	TRBJ2-1	CASSSGTGVGDEQFF	TGTGCCAGCAGTTCCGGGACAGGGGTAGGGGATGAGCAGTTCTTC
TRBV29-1	many	NA	TRBJ1-2	CSSRRGDGYTF	TGCAGCTCACGCCGTGGGGATGGCTACACCTTC
TRBV2	few	NA	TRBJ2-1	CASRGLAPKNEQFF	TGTGCCAGCAGGGGGCTAGCGCCTAAAAATGAGCAGTTCTTC
TRBV24-1	few	TRBD2	TRBJ2-1	CATSDAPTSGTQQFF	TGTGCCACCAGTGATGCCCCAACTAGCGGGACGCAGCAGTTCTTC
TRBV7-6	NA	TRBD1	TRBJ1-1	CASSNRDRGPMNTEAFF	TGTGCCAGCAGCAACCGGGACAGGGGTCCCATGAACACTGAAGCTTTCTTT
TRBV10-3	NA	NA	TRBJ2-3	CAITSGLSGADTQYF	TGTGCCATCACCTCGGGACTGAGTGGGGCAGATACGCAGTATTTT
TRBV9	few	NA	TRBJ2-7	CASSVGSGSYEQYF	TGTGCCAGCAGCGTTGGTAGCGGTTCCTACGAGCAGTACTTC
TRBV6-1	few	NA	TRBJ1-2	CASSEVGKNYGYTF	TGTGCCAGCAGTGAAGTAGGCAAGAACTATGGCTACACCTTC
TRBV20-1	NA	NA	TRBJ2-3	CSAGGETGLPTDTQYF	TGCAGTGCTGGAGGAGAGACCGGACTTCCCACAGATACGCAGTATTTT
TRBV20-1	NA	NA	TRBJ1-5	CSATGRVNQPQHF	TGCAGTGCTACGGGGAGGGTGAATCAGCCCCAGCATTTT
TRBV2	NA	NA	TRBJ2-3	CASSTMGGRSTDTQYF	TGTGCCAGCAGTACCATGGGGGGGCGTTCCACAGATACGCAGTATTTT
TRBV12-3/TRBV12-4	NA	NA	TRBJ2-3	CASSARAMGAYF	TGTGCCAGCAGCGCCAGGGCCATGGGGGCGTATTTT
TRBV5-4	NA	TRBD2	TRBJ2-1	CASSYQGLAFYNEQFF	TGTGCCAGCAGCTACCAGGGACTAGCGTTCTACAATGAGCAGTTCTTC
TRBV2	NA	NA	TRBJ2-7	CASRGSGPYEQYF	TGTGCCAGCAGGGGGAGCGGGCCATACGAGCAGTACTTC
TRBV4-1	NA	TRBD2	TRBJ2-7	CASSQAKNTAGAGYEQYF	TGCGCCAGCAGCCAAGCTAAAAATACAGCGGGGGCGGGGTACGAGCAGTACTTC
TRBV12-3/TRBV12-4	NA	NA	TRBJ2-7	CASSSAESLGYEQYF	TGTGCCAGCAGTTCGGCAGAGTCGTTGGGATACGAGCAGTACTTC
TRBV4-2	NA	TRBD2	TRBJ2-4	CASSQRTSESSYNEQYF	TGTGCCAGCAGCCAAAGGACTAGCGAATCTTCCTACAATGAGCAGTACTTC
TRBV10-1	NA	NA	TRBJ2-7	CASSEKRRGAYEQYF	TGCGCCAGCAGTGAGAAACGCAGGGGGGCCTACGAGCAGTACTTC
TRBV20-1	NA	TRBD2	TRBJ2-1	CSAREVRTSGKYNEQFF	TGCAGTGCTAGGGAGGTTAGGACTAGCGGGAAATACAATGAGCAGTTCTTC
TRBV5-6	few	NA	TRBJ2-4	CASRIRQLAKNIQYF	TGTGCCAGCAGGATTCGACAGCTAGCCAAAAACATTCAGTACTTC